These T cell receptor beta chains were read from a single sample in a study of T cells in Graves' hyperthyroidism and ophthalmopathy. TCRdb used MiXCR to reprocess the multiplex PCR reads, holding one entry per CDR3 protein. Among roughly 300,000 distinct CDR3 sequences listed, around 25% were seen once. The source material was blood. These receptors were taken from a man aged 40-49 years with Graves' hyperthyroidism that later progressed to Graves' ophthalmopathy. Both conserved end residues are part of each CDR3. D genes are given only for firm matches. The size field is filled for only some rows; it gives once, few, many or a size class.

D | J | size | V | DNA | CDR3
NA | TRBJ2-7 | NA | TRBV28 | TGTGCCAGCAGTGCGGGACACCAGATATCCTACGAGCAGTACTTC | CASSAGHQISYEQYF
NA | TRBJ2-5 | once | TRBV27 | TGTGCCAGCAGTTTATCTCCGCGGACGTGGGTAGAGACCCAGTACTTC | CASSLSPRTWVETQYF
NA | TRBJ2-2 | many | TRBV6-2/TRBV6-3 | TGTGCCAGCACACAAATAAGAACCGGGGAGCTGTTTTTT | CASTQIRTGELFF
NA | TRBJ2-2 | many | TRBV28 | TGTGCCAGCACCCGCCCACCCGGGGAGCTGTTTTTT | CASTRPPGELFF
NA | TRBJ1-1 | NA | TRBV28 | TGTGCCAGCAGTTTGGGACATTGGAACACTGAAGCTTTCTTT | CASSLGHWNTEAFF
TRBD1 | TRBJ2-5 | NA | TRBV29-1 | TGCAGCTTCCGGACAGGGATGGAAGAGACCCAGTACTTC | CSFRTGMEETQYF
TRBD2 | TRBJ2-3 | NA | TRBV20-1 | TGCAGTGCGTCGACTAGCGGGACCCCCTCCAGAGATACGCAGTATTTT | CSASTSGTPSRDTQYF
NA | TRBJ2-4 | many | TRBV14 | TGTGCCAGCAGCGAGACCGATCTAAAAAACATTCAGTACTTC | CASSETDLKNIQYF
TRBD1 | TRBJ1-2 | few | TRBV4-1 | TGCGCCAGCAGCCAAGGACGACAGGGGGGAAAGTATGGCTACACCTTC | CASSQGRQGGKYGYTF
NA | TRBJ2-2 | many | TRBV11-3 | TGTGCCAGCAGCCCCCTCTGGGGGAACACCGGGGAGCTGTTTTTT | CASSPLWGNTGELFF
TRBD2 | TRBJ2-7 | many | TRBV4-1 | TGCGCCAGCAGCCAAACGACTAGCGGGTCCTACGAGCAGTACTTC | CASSQTTSGSYEQYF
NA | TRBJ2-7 | NA | TRBV28 | TGTGCCAGCAGCCACACTTTCTCCTACGAGCAGTACTTC | CASSHTFSYEQYF
TRBD2 | TRBJ2-7 | many | TRBV6-5 | TGTGCCAGCAGGGCGGAGACTAGCGGGGATTACGAGCAGTACTTC | CASRAETSGDYEQYF
NA | TRBJ2-7 | many | TRBV6-1 | TGTGCCAGCAAACTCTACCAAAACTCCTACGAGCAGTACTTC | CASKLYQNSYEQYF
NA | TRBJ2-5 | NA | TRBV20-1 | TGCAGTGCCACATCTAGGGGCCGGACGGGGGAAGAGACCCAGTACTTC | CSATSRGRTGEETQYF
NA | TRBJ1-1 | many | TRBV12-3/TRBV12-4 | TGTGCCAGCAGTTTAGATGGAGTGAACACTGAAGCTTTCTTT | CASSLDGVNTEAFF
NA | TRBJ2-7 | many | TRBV2 | TGTGCCAGCAGTGTGTCAAGGGGTGCGAGCGAGCAGTACTTC | CASSVSRGASEQYF
TRBD2 | TRBJ2-7 | NA | TRBV5-1 | TGCGCCAGCAGCTTGATGAGCGGGAGGGACGACGAGCAGTACTTC | CASSLMSGRDDEQYF
NA | TRBJ1-1 | many | TRBV6-5 | TGTGCCAGCAGTTACGGTGACCTAGCGGAGAACACTGAAGCTTTCTTT | CASSYGDLAENTEAFF
NA | TRBJ1-5 | NA | TRBV3-1 | TGTGCCAGCAGCCAAGCCGGGACCGCGATGCCCCAGCATTTT | CASSQAGTAMPQHF
NA | TRBJ1-1 | many | TRBV18 | TGTGCCAGCTCACCACAATCGGTCACTGAAGCTTTCTTT | CASSPQSVTEAFF
NA | TRBJ1-1 | NA | TRBV7-2 | TGTGCCAGCAGCCCCCCCGCAGGACAACCTGAAGCTTTCTTT | CASSPPAGQPEAFF
TRBD2 | TRBJ2-5 | many | TRBV30 | TGTGCCTGGAGTGTCCTGACTAGCGGAGAGACCCAGTACTTC | CAWSVLTSGETQYF
NA | TRBJ2-5 | many | TRBV7-9 | TGTGCCAGCAGCCAAGGGAGAGATCAAGAGACCCAGTACTTC | CASSQGRDQETQYF
NA | TRBJ1-1 | NA | TRBV12-3/TRBV12-4 | TGTGCCAGCAGTCAATCTATCACTGAAGCTTTCTTT | CASSQSITEAFF
NA | TRBJ2-7 | many | TRBV11-1 | TGTGCCAGCAGCCCCATGGGGGGGGACAGGAGCTCCTACGAGCAGTACTTC | CASSPMGGDRSSYEQYF
NA | TRBJ1-3 | many | TRBV6-5 | TGTGCCAGCAGTTACTGGCAGGGTTTTGGAAACACCATATATTTT | CASSYWQGFGNTIYF
TRBD2 | TRBJ2-7 | few | TRBV6-2/TRBV6-3 | TGTGCCAGCAGTTACTCGAGACTAGCGGGATACTACGAGCAGTACTTC | CASSYSRLAGYYEQYF
NA | TRBJ2-2 | many | TRBV28 | TGTGCCAGCAGTTTACACGATTACACCGGGGAGCTGTTTTTT | CASSLHDYTGELFF
TRBD2 | TRBJ2-7 | many | TRBV5-1 | TGCGCCAGCAGCTTGGTGACAGCGGGATCCTACGAGCAGTACTTC | CASSLVTAGSYEQYF
NA | TRBJ1-1 | NA | TRBV6-1 | TGTGCCAGCAGTGAGGGGGGTCGCACTGAAGCTTTCTTT | CASSEGGRTEAFF
NA | TRBJ1-6 | many | TRBV6-1 | TGTGCCAGCAGTGAGTTTGCGGCCTCCTATAATTCACCCCTCCACTTT | CASSEFAASYNSPLHF
NA | TRBJ2-7 | NA | TRBV5-1 | TGCGCCAGCAGTTCGACAGGACTTGCCTACGAGCAGTACTTC | CASSSTGLAYEQYF
NA | TRBJ2-2 | NA | TRBV14 | TGTGCCAGCAGCCAGCGGCAGAGCACCGGGGAGCTGTTTTTT | CASSQRQSTGELFF
TRBD1 | TRBJ2-7 | many | TRBV9 | TGTGCCAGCAGCGCCGGGACAGTATCCTACGAGCAGTACTTC | CASSAGTVSYEQYF
NA | TRBJ2-7 | few | TRBV6-2/TRBV6-3 | TGTGCCAGCAGTTACCCCGAAACCGAGCAGTACTTC | CASSYPETEQYF
NA | TRBJ2-2 | NA | TRBV28 | TGTGCCAGCAGTCCTCTAATGGGATCGAACACCGGGGAGCTGTTTTTT | CASSPLMGSNTGELFF
NA | TRBJ1-2 | many | TRBV19 | TGTGCCAGTAGTATCGAGATCCGAGGACTTGGCTACACCTTC | CASSIEIRGLGYTF
NA | TRBJ2-7 | many | TRBV28 | TGTGCCAGCAGGCCTGCAAGGGGGAGTCGCTCCTACGAGCAGTACTTC | CASRPARGSRSYEQYF
NA | TRBJ2-7 | many | TRBV3-1 | TGTGCCAGCAGCCATTTGGAGTACGAGCAGTACTTC | CASSHLEYEQYF
NA | TRBJ1-6 | many | TRBV3-1 | TGTGCCAGCAGCCCGAAGTCCTATAATTCACCCCTCCACTTT | CASSPKSYNSPLHF
NA | TRBJ1-2 | NA | TRBV6-1 | TGTGCCAGCAGTCCGTCTATGGGGCTGTTCTATGGCTACACCTTC | CASSPSMGLFYGYTF
TRBD1 | TRBJ2-4 | NA | TRBV3-1 | TGTGCCAGCAGCCAGCCTCAGGGGGCCATTCAGTACTTC | CASSQPQGAIQYF
NA | TRBJ1-3 | many | TRBV9 | TGTGCCAGCAGCGTGGATTCTTTCCCCTCTGGAAACACCATATATTTT | CASSVDSFPSGNTIYF
NA | TRBJ1-1 | NA | TRBV12-3/TRBV12-4 | TGTGCCAGCAGTTTAGACGGAACGAACACTGAAGCTTTCTTT | CASSLDGTNTEAFF
NA | TRBJ2-7 | many | TRBV6-5 | TGTGCCAGCAGTTACGGGGGCGCGGGCTACGAGCAGTACTTC | CASSYGGAGYEQYF
NA | TRBJ1-2 | many | TRBV25-1 | TGTGCCAGCAGTGCGCTAGGAGGGAGTGGCTACACCTTC | CASSALGGSGYTF
TRBD1 | TRBJ1-2 | many | TRBV10-2 | TGCGCCAGCACCGCCGACAGGGAACTAGATGGCTACACCTTC | CASTADRELDGYTF
NA | TRBJ1-1 | many | TRBV5-1 | TGCGCCAGCAGCTTTTCCACGGTTAACACTGAAGCTTTCTTT | CASSFSTVNTEAFF
TRBD1 | TRBJ2-5 | NA | TRBV30 | TGTGCCTGGAGTGGAGGGCCGAAGGGGGCAGAGACCCAGTACTTC | CAWSGGPKGAETQYF
NA | TRBJ2-7 | many | TRBV7-2 | TGTGCCAGCAGCCTACTGGACTACTCCTACGAGCAGTACTTC | CASSLLDYSYEQYF
TRBD1 | TRBJ1-1 | many | TRBV2 | TGTGCCAGCAGTGCATATTCTGGACAGGGATGGACTGAAGCTTTCTTT | CASSAYSGQGWTEAFF
NA | TRBJ2-7 | many | TRBV4-1 | TGCGCCAGCAGCCAAGGGTGGCAGGTTTCCTCCGAGCAGTACTTC | CASSQGWQVSSEQYF
NA | TRBJ2-7 | many | TRBV19 | TGTGCCAGTAGTGGGCCTCCTACCTACGAGCAGTACTTC | CASSGPPTYEQYF
TRBD1 | TRBJ1-1 | many | TRBV5-8 | TGTGCCAGCAGCTTACAGGGGGCACGATATACTGAAGCTTTCTTT | CASSLQGARYTEAFF
NA | TRBJ2-2 | many | TRBV19 | TGTGCCAGTAGTATATGGGGCACCGGGGAGCTGTTTTTT | CASSIWGTGELFF